The entry below gives a single TCR beta chain sequence along with its context. TCRdb's table, derived via immunoSEQ multiplex PCR, lists solely in-frame clones and lacks some. The data contain 65,000 to 90,000 clones, 85% to 95% of them singletons. The data derive from a study of control samples from healthy donors and cancer patients. Germline V lookup: CDR1 GTSNPN, CDR2 SVGIG (reference sequence). The V segment lost 3 bases and the J segment 7 bases; nucleotides outside the gene matches: 5. This CDR3 has 12 residues. This TCR derives from a woman between 25 and 40 years old in good health. This chain joins TRBV30 and TRBJ1-1, with 7 bases lining up with TRBD1. The sequenced sample consisted of blood. The CDR3 sequence: CAWSRDSSEAFF. The CDR3 DNA reads TGTGCCTGGAGCCGGGACAGCAGTGAAGCTTTCTTT.